A single sample gave rise to the 22 T cell receptor beta chains below, sequenced in a study of CD4 and CD8 cells across lung adenocarcinoma regions (dated by TCRdb to between 2017 and 2018). The library was built by means of PCR. Data came from a HiSeq X Ten. Through fastp at Q25 and MiXCR, TCRdb rebuilt clones from the public reads, retaining in-frame beta chains. Rows matching on CDR3 protein sequence are summarized as one entry with the most common DNA and genes. For this sample the table gives 13,000 to 15,000 distinct CDR3 sequences, of which 35% to 55% were detected only once. Roughly 17% of the sample is held by the ten biggest clonotypes. Material: CD4+ T cells from the center of a lung tumor. Interpreted using the paper, the cell subset or site label stands for: tumor center region. The receptors originated from a male donor with lung adenocarcinoma. The CD4 and CD8 labels of this study may be unreliable.

This sequence joins TRBV7-2 and TRBJ2-5; D is possibly TRBD1 or TRBD2 (6 bases each). CDR3 length: 19 residues. CDR1 and CDR2 (germline): SGHTA, FQGNSA. The germline V and J ends were trimmed by 0 bases and 8 bases, with 28 bases remaining between them. This chain's CDR3 is CASSLAGGLGGRDTDTQYF. CDR3 bases: TGTGCCAGCAGCTTAGCGGGGGGCCTCGGGGGACGTGACACAGATACCCAGTACTTC.

This clonotype is medium-sized in the sample. The J gene is TRBJ2-3, the V gene TRBV10-3; possibly TRBD1 or TRBD2 for D (6 bases each). The CDR3 contains 14 residues. Looked up from germline, CDR1 is ENHRY and CDR2 is SYGVKD. Trimming stripped 9 bases from V and 3 bases from J, with 16 bases between. Here the CDR3 reads CAIGGGRGTDTQYF. The CDR3 DNA reads as TGTGCCATTGGAGGGGGGAGAGGGACAGATACGCAGTATTTT.

The chain employs TRBV10-3 and TRBJ2-1; the match to TRBD2 covers 13 bases. V lost 0 bases to trimming and J lost 12 bases; unmatched junction nucleotides: 14. Germline CDR1 reads ENHRY; CDR2 reads SYGVKD. CDR3 length equals 18 residues. In nucleotides, the CDR3 is TGTGCCATCAGTGAGTCGGAGGGACTAGCGGGGAACACAGATACGCAGTTCTTC. Its protein is CAISESEGLAGNTDTQFF.

This clonotype has ten or more counts. V usage is TRBV6-1 and J usage is TRBJ2-7, with TRBD1 matching 7 bases. V was clipped by 6 bases and J by 6 bases; unmatched bases: 8. Per the germline V gene, CDR1 is MNHNS and CDR2 is SASEGT. CDR3 length equals 13 residues. CDR3 residues: CASRTGQSSEQYF. CDR3 nucleotides: TGTGCCAGCAGGACAGGGCAGTCAAGCGAGCAGTACTTC.

In its sample, this clonotype was seen many times. J is TRBJ2-5 and V is TRBV12-3 or TRBV12-4; D is undetermined. V gave up 5 bases and J gave up 1 base, with 11 bases separating them. The CDR3 extends over 14 amino acids. The CDR3 protein is CASSPDPSQETQYF. The DNA for the CDR3 is TGTGCCAGCAGTCCGGACCCCTCCCAAGAGACCCAGTACTTC.

This clonotype showed up many times. The rearrangement links TRBV6-1 to TRBJ2-7, with 9 nucleotides matching TRBD1. This CDR3 has 15 residues. J lost 1 base, V lost 1 base, and 2 bases had no gene match. Germline V gene lookup returns CDR1 MNHNS and CDR2 SASEGT. This chain's CDR3 is CASSEEGTGSYEQYF. The CDR3 DNA follows: TGTGCCAGCAGTGAAGAAGGGACAGGGTCCTACGAGCAGTACTTC.

V is TRBV20-1 and J is TRBJ2-1; 7 bases align to TRBD2. Near its end, the DNA agrees better with TRBJ2-7, so the J call may be wrong. The CDR3 extends over 11 amino acids. The germline gives CDR1 DFQATT, CDR2 SNEGSKA (reference sequence). DNA for the CDR3: TGCAGTCCCGAGCGGGACTACGAGCAGTACTTC. Residues: CSPERDYEQYF.

As for this clonotype: Sequence at one end of the junction differs from germline and may be a read error. The chain joins TRBV6-1 to TRBJ2-4; unclear D gene. The CDR3 sequence is 16 residues long. CDR1 and CDR2 from the germline V gene are MNHNS and SASEGT. The CDR3 spells CASRVRGVRGKDTQYF. CDR3 nucleotide sequence: TGTGCCAGCCGCGTCCGTGGGGTGAGAGGCAAAGACACTCAGTATTTC.

This clonotype was seen ten or more times. The chain links TRBV6-1 to TRBJ2-4, with unresolved D. Trimming pared 6 bases from V and 3 bases from J, leaving 12 bases between. The germline V gene encodes CDR1 MNHNS and CDR2 SASEGT. CDR3 length: 14 residues. CDR3 sequence (DNA): TGTGCCAGCAGAAGAGGACCAAACAAAAACATTCAGTACTTC. As protein: CASRRGPNKNIQYF.

This clonotype was counted ten times or more. The chain uses TRBV6-5 and TRBJ1-3, with 10 bases identical to TRBD1. V shed 0 bases, J shed 3 bases, and the junction held 5 bases outside the gene matches. The CDR3 covers 17 residues. Germline V gene data show CDR1 as MNHEY and CDR2 as SVGAGI. In nucleotides, the CDR3 is TGTGCCAGCAGTTACTCGGGACAGGGGTTCGGTGGAAACACCATATATTTT. Protein sequence: CASSYSGQGFGGNTIYF.

This clonotype showed up just a few times. The chain carries TRBV10-2 and TRBJ2-3; no clear D gene. Germline V gene sequence: CDR1 WSHSY, CDR2 SAAADI. This CDR3 contains 15 residues. The ends were cut back, 4 bases at V and 2 bases at J, with 13 bases in the middle. CDR3 in DNA: TGCGCCAGCAGTGGGATTTTCGATCTCACAGATACGCAGTATTTT. Protein sequence: CASSGIFDLTDTQYF.

The table lists this clonotype with a few counts. This chain uses TRBV10-2 with TRBJ1-2; 8 bases fit TRBD1. There are 15 residues in the CDR3. J gave up 6 bases and V 8 bases, and 14 bases lay outside the gene matches. CDR1 and CDR2 (germline): WSHSY, SAAADI. This CDR3 reads CASLRTGSTRDGYTF. The CDR3 DNA reads as TGCGCCAGCCTAAGGACAGGGAGCACACGTGATGGCTACACCTTC.

The gene calls are TRBV27 and TRBJ1-6; TRBD1 might be the D (6 bases). The V gene's germline CDR1 is MNHEY and CDR2 SMNVEV (reference sequence). Trimming shortened V by 7 bases and J by 9 bases, and 16 bases separated the two germline ends. The CDR3 runs to 14 residues. This CDR3 reads CASTQQGEGSPLHF. CDR3 nucleotides: TGTGCCAGCACCCAACAGGGAGAGGGTTCACCCCTCCACTTT.

Remarks on this clonotype: At one end the junction does not follow the germline gene, possibly because of a read error. CDR3 nucleotides: TGTGCCAGCAGTGAAGTGGCCGCTAGCGGCCGTGAGGCAGATACGCAGTATTTC. Translated, it gives CASSEVAASGREADTQYF. The V and J genes are TRBV6-1 and TRBJ2-3; 7 bases are shared with TRBD2. Germline CDR1 MNHNS, CDR2 SASEGT. The CDR3 contains 18 residues.

This clonotype has just a few counts. The chain combines TRBV7-2 with TRBJ1-4, with D perhaps matching TRBD1 (5 bases). V was cut by 5 bases and J by 8 bases, with 18 bases left in between. CDR3 length equals 15 residues. CDR1 is SGHTA, CDR2 FQGNSA, per germline. CDR3 protein: CASSPRTGTGEKLFF. In DNA, the CDR3 is TGTGCCAGCAGCCCCAGGACCGGGACGGGGGAAAAACTGTTTTTT.

For this clonotype: This may stem from a read error, because a much larger clone lies one nucleotide away. The chain combines TRBV6-1 with TRBJ2-4, with D maybe TRBD1 (6 bases). V lost 7 bases, J lost 13 bases, and 26 bases lay in between. CDR3 size: 15 residues. The germline CDR1 and CDR2 sequences are MNHNS and SASEGT. The CDR3 nucleotides read TGTGCCAGCACCCCGGTCAGGGGCGCCTACAATGAGCAGTACTTC. Protein sequence: CASTPVRGAYNEQYF.

To note about this clonotype: One end of the junction varies from germline; a read error may be responsible. This chain links TRBV4-2 with TRBJ2-4; 7 bases agree with TRBD2. Germline assignment: CDR1 LGHNA and CDR2 YNFKEQ. CDR3 length equals 16 residues. CDR3 residues: CASSEAGPRAKNTQYF. In nucleotides, the CDR3 is TGTGCCAGCAGCGAAGCGGGGCCAAGAGCCAAAAACACTCAGTACTTT.

About this clonotype itself: Its ends do not fully match the called genes, so a read error is possible. The chain combines TRBV6-4 with TRBJ2-3; 8 positions agree with TRBD2. The end of the DNA is better explained by TRBJ2-5, so the J call may be wrong. The CDR3 covers 15 residues. From germline, CDR1 is MRHNA and CDR2 SNTAGT. As DNA, the CDR3 is TGTGCCGGGGGTGACGGGAGCGGGGGCCAAGATACCCAGTACTTC. Translation: CAGGDGSGGQDTQYF.

The chain has TRBV27 and TRBJ2-2, with 15 positions matching TRBD2. J gave up 7 bases and V 8 bases, and 5 bases lay outside the gene matches. The germline V gene encodes CDR1 MNHEY and CDR2 SMNVEV (reference sequence). CDR3 size: 15 residues. The CDR3 spells CASGPGLAGGGELFF. CDR3 in DNA: TGTGCCAGCGGCCCGGGACTAGCGGGAGGCGGGGAGCTGTTTTTT.

The rearrangement links TRBV6-4 to TRBJ2-2; TRBD1 is a possible D gene (6 bases). Germline V gives CDR1 MRHNA, CDR2 SNTAGT. The CDR3 is 15 amino acids. V was pared by 5 bases and J by 2 bases, with 12 bases between. CDR3 region: CASSPQGFNTGELFF. For the CDR3, the DNA is TGTGCCAGCAGTCCTCAGGGGTTTAACACCGGGGAGCTGTTTTTT.

This clonotype was seen ten or more times. The chain employs TRBV7-6 and TRBJ2-1; 7 nucleotides match TRBD1. The CDR3 spans 15 residues. V lost 1 base to trimming and J lost 3 bases; unmatched junction nucleotides: 3. Germline loops: CDR1 SGHVS, CDR2 FNYEAQ. CDR3: CASSLEWTGYNEQFF. The CDR3 nucleotides are TGTGCCAGCAGCTTAGAGTGGACAGGCTACAATGAGCAGTTCTTC.

This clonotype was observed a handful of times. The CDR3 protein is CAISQKPETQYF. CDR3 sequence (DNA): TGTGCCATCAGTCAGAAACCAGAGACCCAGTACTTC. The chain employs TRBV10-3 and TRBJ2-1; no firm D call. The DNA end is a closer match to TRBJ2-5, so the J assignment may be wrong. CDR1 ENHRY and CDR2 SYGVKD come from the germline V gene. This CDR3 is built from 12 residues.